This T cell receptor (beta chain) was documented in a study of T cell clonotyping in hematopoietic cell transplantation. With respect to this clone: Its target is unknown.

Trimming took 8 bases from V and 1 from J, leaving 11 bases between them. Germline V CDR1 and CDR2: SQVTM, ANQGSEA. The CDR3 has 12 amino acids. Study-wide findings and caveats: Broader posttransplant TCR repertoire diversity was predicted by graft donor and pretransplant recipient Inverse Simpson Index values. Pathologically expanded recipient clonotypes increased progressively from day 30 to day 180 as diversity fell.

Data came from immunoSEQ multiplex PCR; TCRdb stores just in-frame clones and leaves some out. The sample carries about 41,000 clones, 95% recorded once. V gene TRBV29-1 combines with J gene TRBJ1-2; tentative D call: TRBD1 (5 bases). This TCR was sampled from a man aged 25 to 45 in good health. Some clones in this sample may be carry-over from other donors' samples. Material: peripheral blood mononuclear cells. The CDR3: CSHSTDNYGYTF. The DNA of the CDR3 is TGCAGCCACTCGACAGATAACTATGGCTACACCTTC.